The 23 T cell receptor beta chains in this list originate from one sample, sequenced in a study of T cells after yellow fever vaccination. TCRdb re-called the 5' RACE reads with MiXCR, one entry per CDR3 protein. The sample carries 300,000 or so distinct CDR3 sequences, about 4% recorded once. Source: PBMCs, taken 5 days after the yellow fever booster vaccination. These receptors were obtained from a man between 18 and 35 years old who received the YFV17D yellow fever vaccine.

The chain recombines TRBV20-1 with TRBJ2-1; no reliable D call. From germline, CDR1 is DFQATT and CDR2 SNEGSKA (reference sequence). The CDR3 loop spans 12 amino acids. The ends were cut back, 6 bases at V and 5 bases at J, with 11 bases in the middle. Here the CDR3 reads CSAKVDHNEQFF. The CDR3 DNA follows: TGCAGTGCAAAGGTGGATCACAATGAGCAGTTCTTC.

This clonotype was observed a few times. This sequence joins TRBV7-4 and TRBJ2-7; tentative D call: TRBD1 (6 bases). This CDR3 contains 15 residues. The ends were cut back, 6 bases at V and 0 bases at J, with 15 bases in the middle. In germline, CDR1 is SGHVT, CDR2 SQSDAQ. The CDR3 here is CASRRTVPSSYEQYV. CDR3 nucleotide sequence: TGTGCCAGCAGAAGGACAGTCCCGAGCTCCTACGAGCAGTACGTC.

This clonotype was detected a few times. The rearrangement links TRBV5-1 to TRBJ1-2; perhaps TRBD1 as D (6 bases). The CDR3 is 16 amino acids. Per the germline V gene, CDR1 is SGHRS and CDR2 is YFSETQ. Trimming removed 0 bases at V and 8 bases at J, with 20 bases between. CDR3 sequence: CASSLEGSGGPAGYTF. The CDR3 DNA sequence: TGCGCCAGCAGCTTGGAGGGTAGTGGGGGCCCCGCCGGCTACACCTTC.

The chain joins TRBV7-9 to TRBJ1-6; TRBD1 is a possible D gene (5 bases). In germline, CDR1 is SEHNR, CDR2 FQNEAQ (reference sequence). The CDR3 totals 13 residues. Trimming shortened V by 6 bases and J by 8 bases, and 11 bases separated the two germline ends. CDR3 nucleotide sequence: TGTGCCAGCAGAGCACTAGGGGATTCACCCCTCCACTTT. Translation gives CASRALGDSPLHF.

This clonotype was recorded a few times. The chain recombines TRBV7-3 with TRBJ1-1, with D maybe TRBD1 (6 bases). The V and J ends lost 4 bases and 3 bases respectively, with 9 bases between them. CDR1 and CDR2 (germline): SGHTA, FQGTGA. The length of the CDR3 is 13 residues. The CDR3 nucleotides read TGTGCCAGCAGCTGGAACAGGGACACTGAAGCTTTCTTT. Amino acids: CASSWNRDTEAFF. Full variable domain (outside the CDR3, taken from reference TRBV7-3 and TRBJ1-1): GAGVSQTPSNKVTEKGKYVELRCDPISGHTALYWYRQSLGQGPEFLIYFQGTGAADDSGLPNDRFFAVRPEGSVSTLKIQRTERGDSAVYLCASSWNRDTEAFFGQGTRLTVV.

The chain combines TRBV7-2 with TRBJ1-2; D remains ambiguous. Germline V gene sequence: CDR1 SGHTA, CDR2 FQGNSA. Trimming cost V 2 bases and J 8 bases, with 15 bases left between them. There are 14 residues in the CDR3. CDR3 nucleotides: TGTGCCAGCAGCTTAAAATTTTTGGGCCAGGGCTACACCTTC. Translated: CASSLKFLGQGYTF.

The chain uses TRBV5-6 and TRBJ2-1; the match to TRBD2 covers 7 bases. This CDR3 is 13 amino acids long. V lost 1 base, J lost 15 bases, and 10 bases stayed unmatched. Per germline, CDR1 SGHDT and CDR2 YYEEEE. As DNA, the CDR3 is TGTGCCAGCAGCTTGACCGCGGGGGTGGCGCGGTTCTTC. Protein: CASSLTAGVARFF. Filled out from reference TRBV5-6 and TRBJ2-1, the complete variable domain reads DAGVTQSPTHLIKTRGQQVTLRCSPKSGHDTVSWYQQALGQGPQFIFQYYEEEERQRGNFPDRFSGHQFPNYSSELNVNALLLGDSALYLCASSLTAGVARFFGPGTRLTVL.

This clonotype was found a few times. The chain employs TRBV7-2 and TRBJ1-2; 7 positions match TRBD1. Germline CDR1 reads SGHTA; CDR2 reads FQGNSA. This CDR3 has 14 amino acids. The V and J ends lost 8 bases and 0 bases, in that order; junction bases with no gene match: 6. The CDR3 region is CASQGGATNYGYTF. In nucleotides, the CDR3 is TGTGCCAGCCAGGGGGGGGCAACTAACTATGGCTACACCTTC.

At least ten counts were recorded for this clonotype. The CDR3 nucleotides are TGTGCCAGCTCACCCCCCGAGCATCCAGGGCCCTATGGCTACACCTTC. This gives the protein CASSPPEHPGPYGYTF. This chain connects TRBV21-1 to TRBJ1-2. TRBV21-1 is a documented pseudogene. This CDR3 region has 16 residues.

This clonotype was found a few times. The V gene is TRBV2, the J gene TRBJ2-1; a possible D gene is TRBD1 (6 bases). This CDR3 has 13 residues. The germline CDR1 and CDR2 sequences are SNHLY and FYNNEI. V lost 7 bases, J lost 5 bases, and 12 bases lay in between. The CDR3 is CASNQDSHNEQFF. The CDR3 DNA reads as TGTGCCAGCAACCAGGACAGCCACAATGAGCAGTTCTTC.

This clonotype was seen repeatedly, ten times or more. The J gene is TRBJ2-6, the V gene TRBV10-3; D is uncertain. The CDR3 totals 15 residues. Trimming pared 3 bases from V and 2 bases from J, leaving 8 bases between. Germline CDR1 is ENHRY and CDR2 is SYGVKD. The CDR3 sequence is CAISDSFTGANVLTF. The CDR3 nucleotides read TGTGCCATCAGTGATAGTTTTACTGGGGCCAACGTCCTGACTTTC.

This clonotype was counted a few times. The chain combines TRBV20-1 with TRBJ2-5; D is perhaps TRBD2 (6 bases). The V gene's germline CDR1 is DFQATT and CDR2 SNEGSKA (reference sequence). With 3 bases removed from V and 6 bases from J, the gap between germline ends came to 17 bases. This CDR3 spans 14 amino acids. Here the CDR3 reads CSASPPTRPQTQYF. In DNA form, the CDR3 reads TGCAGTGCTAGCCCCCCGACTAGGCCCCAGACCCAGTACTTC.

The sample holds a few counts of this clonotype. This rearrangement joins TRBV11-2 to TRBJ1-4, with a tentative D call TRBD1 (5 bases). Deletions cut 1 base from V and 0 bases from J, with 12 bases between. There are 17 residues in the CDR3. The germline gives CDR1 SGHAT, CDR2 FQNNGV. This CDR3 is CASSLGDLQATNEKLFF. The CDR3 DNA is TGTGCCAGCAGCTTAGGGGACCTTCAGGCAACTAATGAAAAACTGTTTTTT. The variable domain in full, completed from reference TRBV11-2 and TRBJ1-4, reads EAGVAQSPRYKIIEKRQSVAFWCNPISGHATLYWYQQILGQGPKLLIQFQNNGVVDDSQLPKDRFSAERLKGVDSTLKIQPAKLEDSAVYLCASSLGDLQATNEKLFFGSGTQLSVL.

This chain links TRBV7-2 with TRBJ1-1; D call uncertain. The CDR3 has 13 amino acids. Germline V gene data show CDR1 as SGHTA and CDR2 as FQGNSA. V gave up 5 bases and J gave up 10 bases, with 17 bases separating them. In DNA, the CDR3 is TGTGCCAGCAGCGTAAACCGGGCCGAGAGAGCTTTCTTT. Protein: CASSVNRAERAFF.

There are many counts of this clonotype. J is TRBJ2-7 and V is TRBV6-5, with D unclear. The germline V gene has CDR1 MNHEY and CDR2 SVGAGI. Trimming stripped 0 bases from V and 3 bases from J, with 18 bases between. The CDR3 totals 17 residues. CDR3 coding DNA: TGTGCCAGCAGTTACTCCCCCGGACCGGCTGAACACTACGAGCAGTACTTC. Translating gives CASSYSPGPAEHYEQYF.

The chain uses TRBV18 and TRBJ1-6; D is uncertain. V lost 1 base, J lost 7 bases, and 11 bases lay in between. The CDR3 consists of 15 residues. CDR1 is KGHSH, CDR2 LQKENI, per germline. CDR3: CASSPLSSLNSPLHF. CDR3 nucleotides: TGTGCCAGCTCACCACTGAGCAGCCTAAATTCACCCCTCCACTTT. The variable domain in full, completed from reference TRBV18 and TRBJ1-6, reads NAGVMQNPRHLVRRRGQEARLRCSPMKGHSHVYWYRQLPEEGLKFMVYLQKENIIDESGMPKERFSAEFPKEGPSILRIQQVVRGDSAAYFCASSPLSSLNSPLHFGNGTRLTVT.

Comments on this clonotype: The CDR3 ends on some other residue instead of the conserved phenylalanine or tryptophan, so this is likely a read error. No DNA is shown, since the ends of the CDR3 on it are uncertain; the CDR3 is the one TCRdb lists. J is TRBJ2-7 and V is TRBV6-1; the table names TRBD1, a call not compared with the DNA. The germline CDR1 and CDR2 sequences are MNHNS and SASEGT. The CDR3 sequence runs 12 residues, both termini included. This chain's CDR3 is CASSNPTGAAFA.

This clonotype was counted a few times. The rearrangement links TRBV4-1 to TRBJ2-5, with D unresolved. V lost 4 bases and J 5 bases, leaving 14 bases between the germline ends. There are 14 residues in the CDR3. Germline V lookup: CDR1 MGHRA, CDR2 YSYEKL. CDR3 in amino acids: CASSRAAAFETQYF. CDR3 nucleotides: TGCGCCAGCAGCCGGGCGGCGGCCTTCGAGACCCAGTACTTC.

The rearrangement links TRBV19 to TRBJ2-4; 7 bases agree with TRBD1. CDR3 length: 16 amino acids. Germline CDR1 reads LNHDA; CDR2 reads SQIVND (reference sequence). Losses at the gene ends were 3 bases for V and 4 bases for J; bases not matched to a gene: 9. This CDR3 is CASSIPPGTAKNIQYF. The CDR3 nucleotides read TGTGCCAGTAGTATCCCCCCCGGGACAGCAAAAAACATTCAGTACTTC.

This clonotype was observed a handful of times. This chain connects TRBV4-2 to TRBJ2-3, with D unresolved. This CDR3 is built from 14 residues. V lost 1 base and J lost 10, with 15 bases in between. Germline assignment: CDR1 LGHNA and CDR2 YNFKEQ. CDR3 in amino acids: CASSQAPPPNSQYF. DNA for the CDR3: TGTGCCAGCAGCCAAGCCCCCCCGCCGAACTCGCAGTATTTT.

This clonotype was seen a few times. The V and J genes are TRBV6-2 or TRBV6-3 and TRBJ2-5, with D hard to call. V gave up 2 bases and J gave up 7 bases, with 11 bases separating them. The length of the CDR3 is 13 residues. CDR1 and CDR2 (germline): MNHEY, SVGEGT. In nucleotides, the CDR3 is TGTGCCAGCAGTTACCGTCACTCCGGGACCCAGTACTTC. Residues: CASSYRHSGTQYF.

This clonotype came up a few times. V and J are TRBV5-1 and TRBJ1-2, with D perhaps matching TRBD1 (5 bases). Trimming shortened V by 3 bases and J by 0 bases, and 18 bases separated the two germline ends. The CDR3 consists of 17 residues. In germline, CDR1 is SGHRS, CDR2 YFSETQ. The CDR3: CASSSVTQASANYGYTF. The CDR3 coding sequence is TGCGCCAGCAGCTCAGTAACACAGGCGAGTGCTAACTATGGCTACACCTTC.

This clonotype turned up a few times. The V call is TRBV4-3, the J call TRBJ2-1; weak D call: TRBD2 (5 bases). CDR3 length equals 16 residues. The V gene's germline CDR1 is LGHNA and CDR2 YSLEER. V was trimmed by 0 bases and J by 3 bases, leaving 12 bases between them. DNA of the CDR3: TGCGCCAGCAGCCAAGATCGAAGAGGGATCTACAATGAGCAGTTCTTC. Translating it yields CASSQDRRGIYNEQFF.